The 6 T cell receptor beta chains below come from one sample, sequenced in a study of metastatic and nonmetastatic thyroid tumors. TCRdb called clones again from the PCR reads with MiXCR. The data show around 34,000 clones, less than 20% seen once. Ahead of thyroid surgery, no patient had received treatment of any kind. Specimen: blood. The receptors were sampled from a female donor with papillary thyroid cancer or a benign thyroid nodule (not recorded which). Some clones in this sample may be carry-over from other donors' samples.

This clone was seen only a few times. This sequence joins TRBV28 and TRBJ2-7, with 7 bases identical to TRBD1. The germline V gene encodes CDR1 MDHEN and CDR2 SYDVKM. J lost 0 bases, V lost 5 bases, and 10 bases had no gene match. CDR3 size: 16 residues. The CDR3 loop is CASSTTTGDSSYEQYF. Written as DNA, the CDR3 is TGTGCCAGCAGTACCACTACAGGGGACAGCTCCTACGAGCAGTACTTC. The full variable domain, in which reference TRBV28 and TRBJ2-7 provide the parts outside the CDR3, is DVKVTQSSRYLVKRTGEKVFLECVQDMDHENMFWYRQDPGLGLRLIYFSYDVKMKEKGDIPEGYSVSREKKERFSLILESASTNQTSMYLCASSTTTGDSSYEQYFGPGTRLTVT.

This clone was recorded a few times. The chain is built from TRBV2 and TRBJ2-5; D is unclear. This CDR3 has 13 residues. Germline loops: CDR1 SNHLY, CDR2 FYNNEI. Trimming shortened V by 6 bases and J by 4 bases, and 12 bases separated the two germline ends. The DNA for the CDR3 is TGTGCCAGCAGCAAGGGTAGAGGAGAGACCCAGTACTTC. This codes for CASSKGRGETQYF.

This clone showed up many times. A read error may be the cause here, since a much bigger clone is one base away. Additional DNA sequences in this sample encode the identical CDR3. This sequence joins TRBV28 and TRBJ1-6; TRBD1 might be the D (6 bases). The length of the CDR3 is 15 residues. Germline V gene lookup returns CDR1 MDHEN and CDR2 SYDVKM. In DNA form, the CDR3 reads TGCGCCAGCACCGGGGGCAGGTCGGCAAGATCTCCCCTCCACTTT. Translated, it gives CASTGGRSARSPLHF. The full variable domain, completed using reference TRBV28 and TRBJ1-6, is DVKVTQSSRYLVKRTGEKVFLECVQDMDHENMFWYRQDPGLGLRLIYFSYDVKMKEKGDIPEGYSVSREKKERFSLILESASTNQTSMYLCASTGGRSARSPLHFGNGTRLTVT.

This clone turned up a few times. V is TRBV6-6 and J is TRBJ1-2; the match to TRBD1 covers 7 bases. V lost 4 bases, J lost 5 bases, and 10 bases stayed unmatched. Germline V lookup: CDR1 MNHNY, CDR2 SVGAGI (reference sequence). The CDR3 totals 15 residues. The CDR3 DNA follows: TGTGCCAGCAGTTCCCTGGACAGGCGAATATATGGCTACACCTTC. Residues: CASSSLDRRIYGYTF.

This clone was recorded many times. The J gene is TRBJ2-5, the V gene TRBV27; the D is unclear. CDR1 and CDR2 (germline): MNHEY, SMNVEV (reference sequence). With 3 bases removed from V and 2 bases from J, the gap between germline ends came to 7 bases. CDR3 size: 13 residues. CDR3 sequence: CASSFLVQETQYF. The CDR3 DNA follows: TGTGCCAGCAGTTTTCTTGTTCAAGAGACCCAGTACTTC.

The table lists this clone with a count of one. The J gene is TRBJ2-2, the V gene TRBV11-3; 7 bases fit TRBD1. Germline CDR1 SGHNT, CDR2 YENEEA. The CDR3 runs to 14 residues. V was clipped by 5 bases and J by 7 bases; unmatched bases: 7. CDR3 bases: TGTGCCAGCAGCCCCGGGCGACAGGGCGGGGAGCTGTTTTTT. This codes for CASSPGRQGGELFF.